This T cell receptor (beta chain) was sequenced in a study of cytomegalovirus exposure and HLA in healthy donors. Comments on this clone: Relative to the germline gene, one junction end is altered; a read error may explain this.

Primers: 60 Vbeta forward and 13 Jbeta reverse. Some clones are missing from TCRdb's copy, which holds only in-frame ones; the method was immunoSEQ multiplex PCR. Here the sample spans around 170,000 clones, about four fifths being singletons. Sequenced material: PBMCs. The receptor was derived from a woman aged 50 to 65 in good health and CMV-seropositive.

Here the CDR3 reads CSSSFRDPLYEQYF. CDR3 bases: TGTTCCAGCAGCTTTCGGGATCCCCTCTACGAGCAGTACTTC. The V gene is TRBV7-9, the J gene TRBJ2-7; TRBD2 might be the D (5 bases). Germline-derived CDR1 and CDR2 are SEHNR and FQNEAQ (reference sequence). This CDR3 has 14 amino acids.